A selection of T cell receptor beta chains follows, all from one sample in a study of Graves' ophthalmopathy and Graves' hyperthyroidism. TCRdb reanalysed the multiplex PCR reads using MiXCR and keeps one entry per CDR3 protein. The repertoire consists of over a million distinct CDR3 sequences, with less than 45% occurring once and the leading ten covering approximately 12%. The sequencing input was peripheral blood or thyroid tissue (not recorded which). The receptor source for this set is an adult man with Graves' hyperthyroidism. Both conserved end residues are part of each CDR3. D genes are given only for firm matches. Rows may omit the clone size; those that give it use once, few, many or a size class.

cdr3_nt: TGCAGCTTACGAGCGGGGGGGGCAGATACGCAGTATTTT
cdr3_aa: CSLRAGGADTQYF
v_call: TRBV29-1
d_call: TRBD2
clone_size: -
j_call: TRBJ2-3

cdr3_nt: TGTGCCAGCAGCCTGAGCGGGAGTTTCGACGAGCAGTACTTC
cdr3_aa: CASSLSGSFDEQYF
v_call: TRBV10-3
d_call: TRBD2
clone_size: -
j_call: TRBJ2-7

cdr3_nt: TGTGCCATCAGTGAGTCTCTTGGGATTCAGCCCCAGCATTTT
cdr3_aa: CAISESLGIQPQHF
v_call: TRBV10-3
d_call: -
clone_size: few
j_call: TRBJ1-5

cdr3_nt: TGCGCCAGCAGATTCAATTCGGGAGACGAGCAGTACTTC
cdr3_aa: CASRFNSGDEQYF
v_call: TRBV5-1
d_call: -
clone_size: many
j_call: TRBJ2-7

cdr3_nt: TGTGCCAGCAGTGAAACGAGGGTATCACCCCTCCACTTT
cdr3_aa: CASSETRVSPLHF
v_call: TRBV25-1
d_call: -
clone_size: many
j_call: TRBJ1-6

cdr3_nt: TGTGCCAGCAGTACTCCAAGGGACAGGACAGACTACGAGCAGTACTTC
cdr3_aa: CASSTPRDRTDYEQYF
v_call: TRBV7-2
d_call: TRBD1
clone_size: many
j_call: TRBJ2-7

cdr3_nt: TGCAGCGGTTCGGACGGGGTCTGGGGCTACACCTTC
cdr3_aa: CSGSDGVWGYTF
v_call: TRBV29-1
d_call: -
clone_size: -
j_call: TRBJ1-2

cdr3_nt: TGTGCCAGCAACCGAGGACTAAAAGAGACCCAGTACTTC
cdr3_aa: CASNRGLKETQYF
v_call: TRBV6-2/TRBV6-3
d_call: -
clone_size: many
j_call: TRBJ2-5

cdr3_nt: TGTGCCAGCAGGGTAGGGGGGATCGGGCAGTACTTC
cdr3_aa: CASRVGGIGQYF
v_call: TRBV7-8
d_call: -
clone_size: -
j_call: TRBJ2-7

cdr3_nt: TGTGCCAGCAGTGGTACGGATAATTCACCCCTCCACTTT
cdr3_aa: CASSGTDNSPLHF
v_call: TRBV2
d_call: -
clone_size: many
j_call: TRBJ1-6

cdr3_nt: TGTGCCATCAGTCGACTGCGCGGGAGGGCCGGAGAGACCCAGTACTTC
cdr3_aa: CAISRLRGRAGETQYF
v_call: TRBV10-3
d_call: TRBD2
clone_size: -
j_call: TRBJ2-5

cdr3_nt: TGTGCCACCTCAGACAGCTCTGGGGCCAACGTCCTGACTTTC
cdr3_aa: CATSDSSGANVLTF
v_call: TRBV24-1
d_call: -
clone_size: many
j_call: TRBJ2-6

cdr3_nt: TGCGCCAGCAGTTCAACAAGCGGGGGATCTACCTACGAGCAGTACTTC
cdr3_aa: CASSSTSGGSTYEQYF
v_call: TRBV7-2
d_call: TRBD2
clone_size: -
j_call: TRBJ2-7

cdr3_nt: TGTGCCAGCAGCTTGGGGTCCAGTCAACAGCCCCAGCATTTT
cdr3_aa: CASSLGSSQQPQHF
v_call: TRBV7-9
d_call: -
clone_size: many
j_call: TRBJ1-5

cdr3_nt: TGTGCCAGCAGAAAAGTGGGAACTAACTATGGCTACACCTTC
cdr3_aa: CASRKVGTNYGYTF
v_call: TRBV7-9
d_call: -
clone_size: few
j_call: TRBJ1-2

cdr3_nt: TGTGCCAGCATGACAGGGGCTTGGTACGAGCAGTACTTC
cdr3_aa: CASMTGAWYEQYF
v_call: TRBV7-9
d_call: TRBD1
clone_size: -
j_call: TRBJ2-7

cdr3_nt: TGCAGCGTTGTTTGGGAGACCCAGTACTTC
cdr3_aa: CSVVWETQYF
v_call: TRBV29-1
d_call: -
clone_size: many
j_call: TRBJ2-5

cdr3_nt: TGTGCCAGCAGTCCCTACCGGACTAGCCCCCTAGACAGGGGAGTCGGCTACACCTTC
cdr3_aa: CASSPYRTSPLDRGVGYTF
v_call: TRBV12-3/TRBV12-4
d_call: TRBD1
clone_size: -
j_call: TRBJ1-2

cdr3_nt: TGCAGCGTGACAGGCCACAACTCTGGAAACACCATATATTTT
cdr3_aa: CSVTGHNSGNTIYF
v_call: TRBV29-1
d_call: -
clone_size: many
j_call: TRBJ1-3

cdr3_nt: TGTGCCAGCAGCGTAGCGCCGGAAACCTACGAGCAGTACTTC
cdr3_aa: CASSVAPETYEQYF
v_call: TRBV9
d_call: -
clone_size: few
j_call: TRBJ2-7

cdr3_nt: TGTGCCAGCAGCATTCAAGCCGGGGGCTACTACGAGCAGTACTTC
cdr3_aa: CASSIQAGGYYEQYF
v_call: TRBV7-9
d_call: -
clone_size: -
j_call: TRBJ2-7

cdr3_nt: TGTGCCAGCAGCCGGGAGGCCGATGACTACACCTTC
cdr3_aa: CASSREADDYTF
v_call: TRBV7-6
d_call: -
clone_size: few
j_call: TRBJ1-2

cdr3_nt: TGTGCCAGCAGCTCGGGCCCATTCCTTTACTACGAGCAGTACTTC
cdr3_aa: CASSSGPFLYYEQYF
v_call: TRBV7-2
d_call: -
clone_size: -
j_call: TRBJ2-7